Listed here are 17 T cell receptor beta chains from one sample, sequenced in a study of regulatory T cells in long-lasting Graves disease. The sample's time point: newly diagnosed GD, antithyroid drugs for less than 3 months. Researchers made the TCR library from RNA that was extracted from PBMCs. Library construction for TCR beta used iRepertoire HTBI primers and Arm-PCR of CDR3 regions. TCRdb re-called the multiplex PCR reads with MiXCR, one entry per CDR3 protein. The data show 250,000 to 400,000 distinct CDR3 sequences, with 15% to 20% seen just once and around 37% held by the top ten. Sequences were derived from peripheral blood mononuclear cells (PBMCs), sampled at new diagnosis, from a patient treated with antithyroid drugs. These receptors were obtained from a female donor with Graves disease.

The gene calls are TRBV19 and TRBJ1-5; TRBD1 agrees at 11 bases. The germline V gene has CDR1 LNHDA and CDR2 SQIVND (reference sequence). Germline trimming cut 5 bases from V and 6 bases from J; bases unmatched to any gene: 12. CDR3 length equals 17 residues. The CDR3: CASSSRTGGEWGQPQHF. CDR3 sequence (DNA): TGTGCCAGTAGTTCCCGGACAGGGGGCGAGTGGGGTCAGCCCCAGCATTTT.

This clonotype was seen a few times. The chain carries TRBV5-1 and TRBJ2-3; 11 nucleotides match TRBD2. V trimming: 4 bases; J trimming: 4 bases; junction bases outside the gene matches: 8. CDR1 and CDR2 (germline): SGHRS, YFSETQ. The CDR3 is 16 residues long. In nucleotides, the CDR3 is TGCGCCAGCAGCCGCTCAGGACTAGCGGGCCCAGATACGCAGTATTTT. Amino acids: CASSRSGLAGPDTQYF.

This clonotype turned up a few times. This chain uses TRBV7-8 with TRBJ2-3; the D gene could be TRBD1 or TRBD2 (6 bases each). Deletions cut 0 bases from V and 7 bases from J, with 20 bases between. Germline V gene sequence: CDR1 SGHVS, CDR2 FQNEAQ. The CDR3 totals 17 residues. CDR3 region: CASSLARGTLPPHTQYF. As DNA, the CDR3 is TGTGCCAGCAGCTTAGCGAGGGGGACTTTACCGCCCCATACGCAGTATTTT.

This clonotype was observed at least ten times. The V gene is TRBV20-1, the J gene TRBJ1-2; D is perhaps TRBD1 (5 bases). Germline loops: CDR1 DFQATT, CDR2 SNEGSKA (reference sequence). CDR3 size: 12 residues. V was trimmed by 6 bases and J by 2 bases, leaving 10 bases between them. CDR3 region: CSAVDTNYGYTF. The CDR3 bases are TGCAGTGCCGTGGACACCAACTATGGCTACACCTTC.

This clonotype was seen ten or more times. Germline and junction disagree at one end, which may indicate a read error. The chain uses TRBV11-2 and TRBJ1-1; unclear D gene. Germline V lookup: CDR1 SGHAT, CDR2 FQNNGV. This CDR3 region has 16 residues. CDR3 loop: CASSSRASISQTEAFF. The CDR3 bases are TGCGCCAGCAGCAGCCGGGCCTCGATCTCCCAGACTGAAGCTTTCTTT. The variable domain in full, completed from reference TRBV11-2 and TRBJ1-1, reads EAGVAQSPRYKIIEKRQSVAFWCNPISGHATLYWYQQILGQGPKLLIQFQNNGVVDDSQLPKDRFSAERLKGVDSTLKIQPAKLEDSAVYLCASSSRASISQTEAFFGQGTRLTVV.

This clonotype was picked up many times. The gene calls are TRBV6-1 and TRBJ2-5, with unresolved D. The last part of the DNA fits TRBJ2-1 better; the J call may be wrong. Germline CDR1 reads MNHNS; CDR2 reads SASEGT. This CDR3 is built from 12 residues. The CDR3 bases are TGTGCCAGCAGTGACCTCGTTTTAGAGCAGTTCTTC. It specifies CASSDLVLEQFF.

This clonotype was seen at least ten times. V gene TRBV27 combines with J gene TRBJ2-3; tentatively, D is TRBD1 or TRBD2 (6 bases each). CDR1 and CDR2 (germline): MNHEY, SMNVEV (reference sequence). The CDR3 totals 15 residues. Deletions cut 5 bases from V and 2 bases from J, with 14 bases between. Here the CDR3 reads CASSGGTTNTDTQYF. CDR3 bases: TGTGCCAGCAGTGGGGGGACAACCAACACAGATACGCAGTATTTT.

This clonotype was seen at least ten times. This sequence joins TRBV27 and TRBJ1-6, with a possible D match to TRBD1 (6 bases). V was clipped by 8 bases and J by 6 bases, with 20 bases between them. This CDR3 contains 16 residues. Germline V CDR1 and CDR2: MNHEY, SMNVEV (reference sequence). The CDR3 region has the DNA TGTGCCAGCTCGTTCCCTGGCGCCAGGGGTAATTCACCCCTCCACTTT. It translates to CASSFPGARGNSPLHF.

This clonotype was counted ten times or more. This chain connects TRBV27 to TRBJ2-1, with D maybe TRBD2 (5 bases). V was clipped by 5 bases and J by 9 bases, with 20 bases between them. Germline V gene lookup returns CDR1 MNHEY and CDR2 SMNVEV (reference sequence). The CDR3 contains 15 residues. The CDR3, as DNA: TGTGCCAGCAGTCCCCCTGGGCGGGTTGAAGGTGAGCAGTTCTTC. Translated, it gives CASSPPGRVEGEQFF.

This clonotype was seen repeatedly, ten times or more. This sequence joins TRBV28 and TRBJ2-7; 9 bases map to TRBD1. The CDR3 loop spans 16 amino acids. V was pared by 6 bases and J by 2 bases, with 11 bases of the junction left unmatched. Per the germline V gene, CDR1 is MDHEN and CDR2 is SYDVKM. CDR3 in DNA: TGTGCCAGCAGGCGTGGGGGGACAGGGATGGCCTACGAGCAGTACTTC. Residues: CASRRGGTGMAYEQYF.

The chain recombines TRBV7-9 with TRBJ1-4, with D tentatively TRBD1 (6 bases). The CDR3 length is 15 residues. Trimming pared 1 base from V and 6 bases from J, leaving 12 bases between. Germline V CDR1 and CDR2: SEHNR, FQNEAQ (reference sequence). The CDR3, as DNA: TGTGCCAGCAGCTTAGGGAGGACAGAATATGAAAAACTGTTTTTT. Residues: CASSLGRTEYEKLFF.

This clonotype was counted ten times or more. The CDR3 sequence: CASSLFQSGGHGELFF. In DNA form, the CDR3 reads TGTGCCAGCAGCTTATTTCAGTCTGGTGGGCACGGGGAGCTGTTTTTT. This chain joins TRBV7-8 and TRBJ2-2; D unresolved. The length of the CDR3 is 16 residues. V was shortened by 2 bases and J by 7 bases, with 17 bases between the two germline ends. CDR1 is SGHVS and CDR2 is FQNEAQ in the germline V gene.

The gene calls are TRBV5-4 and TRBJ2-1; D assignment may be TRBD1 or TRBD2 (5 bases each). Looked up from germline, CDR1 is SGHNT and CDR2 is YYREEE (reference sequence). The CDR3 sequence is 17 residues long. V lost 0 bases and J 2 bases, leaving 15 bases between the germline ends. DNA for the CDR3: TGTGCCAGCAGCTTGGACCCCTTAGGGACCACCTACAATGAGCAGTTCTTC. Amino acid sequence: CASSLDPLGTTYNEQFF.

This clonotype has more than one count but fewer than ten. The chain couples TRBV18 to TRBJ2-6, with 12 positions matching TRBD2. This CDR3 comprises 17 residues. In germline, CDR1 is KGHSH, CDR2 LQKENI. Trimming at V came to 6 bases and at J to 2 bases, leaving 5 bases not matched to a gene. Here the CDR3 DNA reads TGTGCCAGCTCTCCGACTAGCGGGAGACCTGGGGCCAACGTCCTGACTTTC. This codes for CASSPTSGRPGANVLTF.

CDR3 sequence reads: CASRTPGQGRHYGYTF. The CDR3 region has the DNA TGTGCCAGCAGGACACCGGGACAGGGGAGGCACTATGGCTACACCTTC. The chain combines TRBV6-1 with TRBJ1-2; 10 nucleotides align to TRBD1. Germline CDR1 reads MNHNS; CDR2 reads SASEGT. The CDR3 is 16 amino acids. The V segment lost 6 bases and the J segment 3 bases; nucleotides outside the gene matches: 10.

This clonotype has ten or more counts. The chain recombines TRBV6-1 with TRBJ1-2; the D is unclear. The V gene lost 8 bases and the J gene lost 3 bases, with 7 bases spanning the gap. The CDR3 consists of 11 residues. Per germline, CDR1 MNHNS and CDR2 SASEGT. The DNA for the CDR3 is TGTGCCAGCGGCGGTGACTATGGCTACACCTTC. As protein: CASGGDYGYTF.

This clonotype came up many times. J is TRBJ1-1 and V is TRBV30; possible D gene TRBD1, 5 bases. This CDR3 is 16 amino acids long. With 7 bases removed from V and 0 bases from J, the gap between germline ends came to 21 bases. CDR1 and CDR2 from the germline V gene are GTSNPN and SVGIG (reference sequence). CDR3 nucleotide sequence: TGTGCCTACTGGAGGGGCACCACGTTTATGAACACTGAAGCTTTCTTT. This sequence encodes CAYWRGTTFMNTEAFF.